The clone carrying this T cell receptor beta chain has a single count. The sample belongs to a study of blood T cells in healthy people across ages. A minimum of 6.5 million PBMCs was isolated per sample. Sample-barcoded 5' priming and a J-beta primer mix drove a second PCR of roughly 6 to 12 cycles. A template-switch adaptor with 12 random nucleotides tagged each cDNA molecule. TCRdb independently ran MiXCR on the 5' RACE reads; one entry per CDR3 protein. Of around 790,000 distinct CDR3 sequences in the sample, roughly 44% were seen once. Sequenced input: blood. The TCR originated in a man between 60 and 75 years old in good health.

CDR3 region: CASSRGSITEAFF. CDR3 in DNA: TGTGCCAGCAGCCGGGGTTCAATCACTGAAGCTTTCTTT. V usage is TRBV3-1 and J usage is TRBJ1-1; D is uncertain. V lost 4 bases, J lost 4 bases, and 10 bases lay in between. The length of the CDR3 is 13 residues. Germline lookup yields CDR1 LGHDT and CDR2 YNNKEL (reference sequence).